These T cell receptor beta chains were read from a single sample in a study of blood T cells in healthy people across ages. One entry per CDR3 protein results from TCRdb running MiXCR on the 5' RACE reads. The data show approximately 1.5 million distinct CDR3 sequences, around 40% seen once. Sequenced material: blood. These receptor sequences come from a woman younger than 35 in good health. The CDR3 runs from the conserved cysteine through the conserved F or W. Fields, in order: J gene, V gene, clone size, D gene, CDR3 protein, CDR3 DNA. The D gene is left open where the match is weak. Only part of the rows carry a size: once, few, many, or a class if the clone is expanded.

J: TRBJ2-1
V: TRBV6-2/TRBV6-3
size: NA
D: NA
CDR3: CASSYSLSTTSSYNEQFF
DNA: TGTGCCAGCAGTTACTCCCTCTCGACCACAAGCTCCTACAATGAGCAGTTCTTC

J: TRBJ1-1
V: TRBV3-1
size: few
D: NA
CDR3: CASSPRRAGVNTEAFF
DNA: TGTGCCAGCAGCCCCAGGAGGGCAGGAGTGAACACTGAAGCTTTCTTT

J: TRBJ2-5
V: TRBV18
size: NA
D: NA
CDR3: CASSPSIFLGTNKETQYF
DNA: TGTGCCAGCTCACCGTCTATTTTCTTAGGGACGAATAAAGAGACCCAGTACTTC

J: TRBJ1-2
V: TRBV20-1
size: NA
D: NA
CDR3: CSARDLGLGYTF
DNA: TGCAGTGCTAGAGATCTAGGGCTAGGCTACACCTTC

J: TRBJ2-2
V: TRBV11-2
size: NA
D: NA
CDR3: CATGGFAGELFF
DNA: TGTGCCACCGGGGGATTCGCCGGGGAGCTGTTTTTT

J: TRBJ1-2
V: TRBV7-9
size: few
D: TRBD1
CDR3: CASSFTDRNYGYTF
DNA: TGTGCCAGCAGTTTCACGGACAGGAACTATGGCTACACCTTC

J: TRBJ2-1
V: TRBV7-2
size: once
D: TRBD2
CDR3: CASSFLGLAGNEQFF
DNA: TGTGCCAGCAGCTTCCTTGGACTAGCGGGGAATGAGCAGTTCTTC

J: TRBJ2-7
V: TRBV6-2/TRBV6-3
size: NA
D: NA
CDR3: CASTSRQNYEQYF
DNA: TGTGCCAGCACGTCTCGACAAAACTACGAGCAGTACTTC

J: TRBJ1-2
V: TRBV12-3/TRBV12-4
size: NA
D: TRBD1
CDR3: CASSPGTGVVYGYTF
DNA: TGTGCCAGCAGCCCCGGGACAGGGGTAGTCTATGGCTACACCTTC

J: TRBJ2-7
V: TRBV28
size: NA
D: TRBD2
CDR3: CASSLVRLAKYEQYF
DNA: TGTGCCAGCAGTCTGGTAAGACTAGCGAAGTACGAGCAGTACTTC

J: TRBJ2-7
V: TRBV4-3
size: few
D: TRBD2
CDR3: CASSQDLAGGLYNEQYF
DNA: TGCGCCAGCAGCCAAGATCTTGCGGGAGGCCTCTACAATGAGCAGTACTTC

J: TRBJ1-1
V: TRBV6-1
size: NA
D: NA
CDR3: CASRFSGETEAFF
DNA: TGTGCCAGCAGATTCTCAGGGGAGACTGAAGCTTTCTTT

J: TRBJ2-7
V: TRBV28
size: few
D: NA
CDR3: CASSLSTGLYEQYF
DNA: TGTGCCAGCAGTTTATCCACAGGGCTCTACGAGCAGTACTTC

J: TRBJ2-7
V: TRBV12-3/TRBV12-4
size: few
D: NA
CDR3: CAIYGAEDNEQYF
DNA: TGTGCCATCTATGGCGCAGAGGACAATGAGCAGTACTTC

J: TRBJ2-2
V: TRBV29-1
size: NA
D: NA
CDR3: CSVGRRGKGGELFF
DNA: TGCAGCGTGGGCCGCAGGGGAAAGGGCGGGGAGCTGTTTTTT

J: TRBJ2-1
V: TRBV29-1
size: NA
D: TRBD2
CDR3: CSVEGTSALHNEQFF
DNA: TGCAGCGTTGAAGGGACTAGCGCGTTGCACAATGAGCAGTTCTTC

J: TRBJ2-7
V: TRBV27
size: NA
D: TRBD2
CDR3: CASSHGTSGAYNEQYF
DNA: TGTGCCAGCAGTCATGGGACTAGCGGGGCCTACAATGAGCAGTACTTC

J: TRBJ1-1
V: TRBV12-3/TRBV12-4
size: NA
D: NA
CDR3: CASSQNRFTTEAFF
DNA: TGTGCCAGCAGCCAAAACAGGTTTACCACTGAAGCTTTCTTT

J: TRBJ2-1
V: TRBV19
size: NA
D: TRBD2
CDR3: CASSSGGLNNEQFF
DNA: TGTGCCAGTTCGAGCGGGGGGCTTAACAATGAGCAGTTCTTC

J: TRBJ2-3
V: TRBV7-9
size: once
D: TRBD2
CDR3: CASSGWTSGVTDTQYF
DNA: TGTGCCAGCAGCGGGTGGACTAGCGGGGTCACAGATACGCAGTATTTT

J: TRBJ1-1
V: TRBV29-1
size: NA
D: NA
CDR3: CSVVGGIAEAFF
DNA: TGCAGCGTTGTTGGGGGAATCGCTGAAGCTTTCTTT

J: TRBJ1-6
V: TRBV28
size: NA
D: TRBD1
CDR3: CASGDRGGDSPLHF
DNA: TGTGCCAGCGGGGACAGGGGAGGTGACTCACCCCTCCACTTT

J: TRBJ2-1
V: TRBV7-2
size: few
D: TRBD2
CDR3: CASSLGASGSSYNEQFF
DNA: TGTGCCAGCAGCTTAGGAGCTAGCGGATCCTCCTACAATGAGCAGTTCTTC

J: TRBJ2-3
V: TRBV7-9
size: NA
D: NA
CDR3: CASSLVPARLDTQYF
DNA: TGTGCCAGCAGCTTAGTCCCAGCGAGGCTGGATACGCAGTATTTT

J: TRBJ2-7
V: TRBV18
size: NA
D: TRBD1
CDR3: CASSPRGLDYEQYF
DNA: TGTGCCAGCTCACCCAGGGGGCTCGACTACGAGCAGTACTTC

J: TRBJ2-1
V: TRBV4-3
size: few
D: TRBD2
CDR3: CASSQDLAGGRSNEQFF
DNA: TGCGCCAGCAGCCAAGATTTAGCGGGAGGACGTAGCAATGAGCAGTTCTTC

J: TRBJ1-1
V: TRBV15
size: NA
D: NA
CDR3: CATSRDRVITEAFF
DNA: TGTGCCACCAGCAGAGATAGGGTTATCACTGAAGCTTTCTTT

J: TRBJ2-5
V: TRBV20-1
size: once
D: TRBD2
CDR3: CSASESTSAGEQYF
DNA: TGCAGTGCCTCTGAGTCTACTAGCGCCGGTGAGCAGTACTTC

J: TRBJ2-5
V: TRBV29-1
size: NA
D: NA
CDR3: CSVVDASSREQYF
DNA: TGCAGCGTTGTAGACGCATCGTCCCGTGAGCAGTACTTC

J: TRBJ2-1
V: TRBV20-1
size: NA
D: NA
CDR3: CSASRGSSYNGQFF
DNA: TGCAGTGCTAGTAGGGGCAGCTCCTACAATGGGCAGTTCTTC

J: TRBJ1-2
V: TRBV20-1
size: NA
D: NA
CDR3: CSARTQGPPLANYGYTF
DNA: TGCAGTGCCCGTACTCAGGGGCCCCCGTTAGCTAACTATGGCTACACCTTC

J: TRBJ1-2
V: TRBV9
size: NA
D: NA
CDR3: CASSVEGTHDNYGYTF
DNA: TGTGCCAGCAGCGTCGAGGGGACTCATGATAACTATGGCTACACCTTC

J: TRBJ1-2
V: TRBV6-5
size: NA
D: NA
CDR3: CASSMGQEYGYTF
DNA: TGTGCCAGCAGTATGGGACAAGAATATGGCTACACCTTC

J: TRBJ2-1
V: TRBV29-1
size: many
D: NA
CDR3: CSVREYNEQFF
DNA: TGCAGCGTTCGGGAGTACAATGAGCAGTTCTTC

J: TRBJ1-2
V: TRBV28
size: NA
D: NA
CDR3: CASSFRQAMTGYTF
DNA: TGTGCCAGCAGTTTTCGACAGGCTATGACCGGCTACACCTTC

J: TRBJ2-4
V: TRBV9
size: NA
D: TRBD2
CDR3: CASSLGLAGLKNIQYF
DNA: TGTGCCAGCAGCTTGGGACTAGCGGGCCTAAAAAACATTCAGTACTTC

J: TRBJ2-7
V: TRBV27
size: NA
D: NA
CDR3: CANPGKTDRPALYEQYF
DNA: TGTGCCAACCCCGGGAAAACGGACAGACCGGCCCTCTACGAGCAGTACTTC

J: TRBJ1-6
V: TRBV5-6
size: few
D: TRBD1
CDR3: CASSSLRQGQNSPLHF
DNA: TGTGCCAGCAGCTCCCTGAGACAGGGGCAAAATTCACCCCTCCACTTT

J: TRBJ2-3
V: TRBV27
size: NA
D: TRBD2
CDR3: CASSLVREGTDTQYF
DNA: TGTGCCAGCAGTTTAGTGCGGGAGGGCACAGATACGCAGTATTTT

J: TRBJ1-6
V: TRBV14
size: NA
D: NA
CDR3: CASSQEGSSYNSPPHF
DNA: TGTGCCAGCAGCCAAGAAGGGAGCTCCTATAATTCACCCCCCCACTTT

J: TRBJ2-1
V: TRBV7-9
size: many
D: TRBD1
CDR3: CASSRTGLDEQFF
DNA: TGTGCCAGCAGCAGGACAGGGTTGGATGAGCAGTTCTTC

J: TRBJ2-5
V: TRBV20-1
size: NA
D: NA
CDR3: CSAPFWGETQYF
DNA: TGCAGTGCCCCCTTTTGGGGAGAGACCCAGTACTTC

J: TRBJ1-2
V: TRBV5-1
size: NA
D: NA
CDR3: CTSSPANYGYTF
DNA: TGCACCAGCAGCCCAGCTAACTATGGCTACACCTTC

J: TRBJ1-5
V: TRBV24-1
size: few
D: NA
CDR3: CATSRGLGQPQHF
DNA: TGTGCCACCAGTCGGGGATTGGGTCAGCCCCAGCATTTT

J: TRBJ2-5
V: TRBV11-2
size: NA
D: NA
CDR3: CASSVMDSSQETQYF
DNA: TGTGCCAGCAGCGTAATGGACAGCTCCCAAGAGACCCAGTACTTC

J: TRBJ2-3
V: TRBV7-2
size: few
D: TRBD2
CDR3: CASSLRRSGRATDTQYF
DNA: TGTGCCAGCAGCTTAAGAAGGAGCGGGAGGGCGACAGATACGCAGTATTTT

J: TRBJ1-1
V: TRBV7-9
size: NA
D: NA
CDR3: CASSKGLGFEAFF
DNA: TGTGCCAGCAGCAAGGGTCTCGGGTTTGAAGCTTTCTTT

J: TRBJ2-7
V: TRBV29-1
size: many
D: NA
CDR3: CSVAAVSSYEQYF
DNA: TGCAGCGTGGCAGCGGTGAGCTCCTACGAGCAGTACTTC

J: TRBJ2-2
V: TRBV6-2/TRBV6-3
size: NA
D: NA
CDR3: CASNKDSGTGELFF
DNA: TGTGCCAGCAATAAGGACTCGGGCACCGGGGAGCTGTTTTTT

J: TRBJ1-4
V: TRBV20-1
size: few
D: NA
CDR3: CSATPQGWNEKLFF
DNA: TGCAGTGCTACTCCACAGGGCTGGAATGAAAAACTGTTTTTT

J: TRBJ1-2
V: TRBV29-1
size: few
D: NA
CDR3: CSVARDLPSGYTF
DNA: TGCAGCGTTGCAAGGGATTTACCGAGCGGCTACACCTTC